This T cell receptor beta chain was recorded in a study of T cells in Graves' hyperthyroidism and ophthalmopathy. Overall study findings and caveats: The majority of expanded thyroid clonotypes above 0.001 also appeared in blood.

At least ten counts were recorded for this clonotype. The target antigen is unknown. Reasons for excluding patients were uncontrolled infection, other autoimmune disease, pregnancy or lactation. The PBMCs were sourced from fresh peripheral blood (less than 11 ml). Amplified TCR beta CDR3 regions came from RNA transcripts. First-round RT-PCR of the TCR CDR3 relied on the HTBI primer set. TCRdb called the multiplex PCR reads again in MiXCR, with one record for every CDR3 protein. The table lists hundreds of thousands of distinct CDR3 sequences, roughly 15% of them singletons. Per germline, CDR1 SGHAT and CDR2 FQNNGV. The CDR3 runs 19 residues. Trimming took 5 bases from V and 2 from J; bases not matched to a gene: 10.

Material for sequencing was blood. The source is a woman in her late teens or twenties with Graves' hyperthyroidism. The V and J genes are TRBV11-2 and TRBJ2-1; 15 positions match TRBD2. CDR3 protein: CASSRQGLAGGRPYNEQFF. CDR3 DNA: TGTGCCAGCAGCCGCCAGGGACTAGCGGGAGGTAGGCCCTACAATGAGCAGTTCTTC.